This T cell receptor (beta chain) is drawn from a study of blood T cells in healthy people across ages. PCR was performed a second time for about 6 to 12 cycles using a sample-barcoded 5' primer and a J-beta primer mix. The study obtained at least 3 million CDR3-containing paired-end reads from every sample. Each CDR3 protein gets one entry after TCRdb re-called the 5' RACE reads with MiXCR. The repertoire holds under 2 million distinct CDR3 sequences, with around 36% as singletons. Each sample provided at least 6 micrograms of extracted total RNA. Per germline, CDR1 MNHEY and CDR2 SMNVEV (reference sequence). The CDR3 runs to 14 residues. The ends lost 3 bases at V and 3 bases at J; junction bases unmatched: 4. This clonotype has just a few counts. Its target is not known. Study conclusions and caveats: In long-lived donors, naive CD4+ cell counts and diversity exceeded those of aged donors.

The source of this sequence is a woman aged 25 to 45 in good health. The chain links TRBV27 to TRBJ1-1; TRBD1 aligns across 7 bases. Material: blood. CDR3 DNA sequence: TGTGCCAGCAGTTTTAAGGGGGCGCACACTGAAGCTTTCTTT. Its protein product is CASSFKGAHTEAFF.